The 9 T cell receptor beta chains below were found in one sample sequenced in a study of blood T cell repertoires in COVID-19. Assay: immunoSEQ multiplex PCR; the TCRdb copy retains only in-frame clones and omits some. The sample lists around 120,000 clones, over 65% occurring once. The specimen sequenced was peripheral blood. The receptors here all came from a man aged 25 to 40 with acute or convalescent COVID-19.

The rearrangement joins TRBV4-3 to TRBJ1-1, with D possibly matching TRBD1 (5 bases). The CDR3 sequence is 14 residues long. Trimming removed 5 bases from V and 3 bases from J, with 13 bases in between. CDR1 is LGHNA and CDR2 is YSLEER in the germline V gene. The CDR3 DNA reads TGCGCCAGCAGCGACCGTGGGGGGGACACTGAAGCTTTCTTT. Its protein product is CASSDRGGDTEAFF.

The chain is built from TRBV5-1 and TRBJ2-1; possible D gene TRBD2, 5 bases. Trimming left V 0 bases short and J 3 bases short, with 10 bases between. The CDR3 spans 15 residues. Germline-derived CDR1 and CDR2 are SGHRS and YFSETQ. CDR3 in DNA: TGCGCCAGCAGCTTGGGGCCGGGGATCTACAATGAGCAGTTCTTC. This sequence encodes CASSLGPGIYNEQFF.

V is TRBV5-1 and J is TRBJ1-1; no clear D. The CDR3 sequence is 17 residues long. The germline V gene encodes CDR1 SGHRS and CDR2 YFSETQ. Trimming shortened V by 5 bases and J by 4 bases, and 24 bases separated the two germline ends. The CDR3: CASSIPQAFSPSTEAFF. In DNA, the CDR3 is TGCGCCAGCAGTATTCCCCAGGCTTTTTCCCCCAGCACTGAAGCTTTCTTT.

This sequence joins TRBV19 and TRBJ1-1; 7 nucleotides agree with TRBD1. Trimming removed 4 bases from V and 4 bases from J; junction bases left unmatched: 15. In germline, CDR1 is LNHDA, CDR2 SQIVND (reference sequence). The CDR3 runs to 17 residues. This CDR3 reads CASSTLPDRSLFTEAFF. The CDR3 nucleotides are TGTGCCAGTAGTACCCTACCGGACAGGAGCCTATTCACTGAAGCTTTCTTT.

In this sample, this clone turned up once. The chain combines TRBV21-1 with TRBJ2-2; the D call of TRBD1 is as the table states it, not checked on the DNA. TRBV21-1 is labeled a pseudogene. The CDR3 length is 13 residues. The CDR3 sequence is CASSIRGTGELFF. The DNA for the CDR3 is TGTGCCAGCAGCATTAGGGGCACCGGGGAGCTGTTTTTT.

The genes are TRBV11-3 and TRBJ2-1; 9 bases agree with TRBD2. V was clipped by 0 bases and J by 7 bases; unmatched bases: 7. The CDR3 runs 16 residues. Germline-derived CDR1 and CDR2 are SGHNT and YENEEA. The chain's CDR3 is CASSLDPLAGLNEQFF. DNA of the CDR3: TGTGCCAGCAGCTTAGATCCACTAGCGGGTTTGAATGAGCAGTTCTTC.

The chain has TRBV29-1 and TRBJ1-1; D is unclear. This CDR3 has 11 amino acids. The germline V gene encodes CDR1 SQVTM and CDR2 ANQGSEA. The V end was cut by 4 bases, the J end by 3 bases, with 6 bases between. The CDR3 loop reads CSVVGDTEAFF. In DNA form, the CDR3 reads TGCAGCGTTGTCGGGGACACTGAAGCTTTCTTT.

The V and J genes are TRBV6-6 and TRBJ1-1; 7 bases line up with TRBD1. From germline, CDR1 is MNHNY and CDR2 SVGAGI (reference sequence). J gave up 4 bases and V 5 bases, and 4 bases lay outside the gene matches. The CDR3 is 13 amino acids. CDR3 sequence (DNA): TGTGCCAGCAGTCCAGGGGGAATCACTGAAGCTTTCTTT. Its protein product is CASSPGGITEAFF.

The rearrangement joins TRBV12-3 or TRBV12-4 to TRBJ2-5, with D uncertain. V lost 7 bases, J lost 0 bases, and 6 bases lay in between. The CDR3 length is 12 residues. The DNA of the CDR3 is TGTGCCAGCAAACTCCACCAAGAGACCCAGTACTTC. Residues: CASKLHQETQYF.